This TCR beta chain was sequenced for a study of OX40 agonist ivuxolimab in advanced cancers. Study at large: Of mixed ages from about 20 to 90 and averaging about 60 years, the group was more than 65% male.

The cohort excluded patients with autoimmune disease history or systemic immunosuppression. Blood samples were obtained at baseline, cycle 4 day 1, and cycle 7 day 1. The CDR3 sequence is 17 residues long. CDR1 is ENHRY, CDR2 SYGVKD, per germline. V gave up 6 bases and J gave up 4 bases; unmatched junction bases: 9. TCRdb's table, derived via immunoSEQ multiplex PCR, lists solely in-frame clones and lacks some. The sample holds about 91,000 clones; 80% to 90% are singletons and the top ten take 0.95% to 1.3%. The source material was CD4+ or CD8+ T cells sorted from blood, sampled in a trial of the OX40 agonist ivuxolimab. This chain links TRBV10-3 with TRBJ1-4; 12 bases are shared with TRBD1. The sequence was collected from an adult with an advanced solid tumor such as melanoma, head and neck, liver or kidney cancer. CDR3 sequence: CAIRAGTGGAGNEKLFF. The CDR3 nucleotides are TGTGCCATCAGAGCTGGGACAGGGGGCGCCGGTAATGAAAAACTGTTTTTT.